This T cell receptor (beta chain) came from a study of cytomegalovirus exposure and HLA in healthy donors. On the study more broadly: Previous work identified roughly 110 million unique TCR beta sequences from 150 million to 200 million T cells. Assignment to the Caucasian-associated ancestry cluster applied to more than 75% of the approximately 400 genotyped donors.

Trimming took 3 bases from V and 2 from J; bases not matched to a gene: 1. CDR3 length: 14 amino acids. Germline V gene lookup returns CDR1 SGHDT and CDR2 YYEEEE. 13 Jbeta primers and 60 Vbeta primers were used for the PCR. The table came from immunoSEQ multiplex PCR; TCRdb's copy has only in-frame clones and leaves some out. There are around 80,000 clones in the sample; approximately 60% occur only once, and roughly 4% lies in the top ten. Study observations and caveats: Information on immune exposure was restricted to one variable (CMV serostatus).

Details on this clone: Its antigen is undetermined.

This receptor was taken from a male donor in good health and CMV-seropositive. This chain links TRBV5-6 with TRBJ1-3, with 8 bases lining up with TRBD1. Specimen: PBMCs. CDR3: CASSSRGPGNTIYF. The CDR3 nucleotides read TGTGCCAGCAGCTCCAGGGGGCCTGGAAACACCATATATTTT.